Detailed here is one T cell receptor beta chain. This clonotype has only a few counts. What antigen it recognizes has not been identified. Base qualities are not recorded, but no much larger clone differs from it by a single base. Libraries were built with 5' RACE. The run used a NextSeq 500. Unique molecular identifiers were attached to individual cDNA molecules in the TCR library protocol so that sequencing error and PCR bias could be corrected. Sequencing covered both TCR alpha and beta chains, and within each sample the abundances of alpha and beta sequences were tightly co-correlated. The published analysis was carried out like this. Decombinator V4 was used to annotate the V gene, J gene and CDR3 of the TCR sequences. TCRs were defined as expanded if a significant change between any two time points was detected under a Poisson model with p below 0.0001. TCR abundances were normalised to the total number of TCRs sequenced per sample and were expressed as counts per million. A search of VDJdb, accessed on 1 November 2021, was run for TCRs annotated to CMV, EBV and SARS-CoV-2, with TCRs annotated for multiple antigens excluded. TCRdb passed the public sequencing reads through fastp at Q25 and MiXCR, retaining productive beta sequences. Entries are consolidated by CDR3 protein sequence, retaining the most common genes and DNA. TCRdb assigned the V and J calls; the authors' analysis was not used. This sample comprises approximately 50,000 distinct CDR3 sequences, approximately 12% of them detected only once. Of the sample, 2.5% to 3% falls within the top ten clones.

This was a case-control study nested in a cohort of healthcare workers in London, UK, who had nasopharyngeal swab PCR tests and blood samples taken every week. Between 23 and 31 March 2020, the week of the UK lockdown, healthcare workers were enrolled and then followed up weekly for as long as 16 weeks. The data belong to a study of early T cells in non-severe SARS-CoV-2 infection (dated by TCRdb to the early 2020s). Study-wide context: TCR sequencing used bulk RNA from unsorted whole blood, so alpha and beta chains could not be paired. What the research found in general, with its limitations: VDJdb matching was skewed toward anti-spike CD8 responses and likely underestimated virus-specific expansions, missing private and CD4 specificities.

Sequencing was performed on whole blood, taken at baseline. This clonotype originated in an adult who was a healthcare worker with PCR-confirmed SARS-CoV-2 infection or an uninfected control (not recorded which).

The CDR3 region has the sequence CASSFGLEQYF. Here is the DNA: TGTGCCAGCAGCTTTGGGTTAGAGCAGTACTTC. The V gene is TRBV5-4 and the J gene is TRBJ2-7; a confident D gene designation cannot be given. Its CDR3 holds 11 amino acids, cysteine through phenylalanine. The sequence is cut down to CDR3 DNA, 33 bases in frame from base 1. CDR1 SGHNT and CDR2 YYREEE were looked up in the germline V gene (reference sequence). Trimming at the junction amounts to 2 bases on V and 7 bases on J, and the germline ends lie 7 bases apart.